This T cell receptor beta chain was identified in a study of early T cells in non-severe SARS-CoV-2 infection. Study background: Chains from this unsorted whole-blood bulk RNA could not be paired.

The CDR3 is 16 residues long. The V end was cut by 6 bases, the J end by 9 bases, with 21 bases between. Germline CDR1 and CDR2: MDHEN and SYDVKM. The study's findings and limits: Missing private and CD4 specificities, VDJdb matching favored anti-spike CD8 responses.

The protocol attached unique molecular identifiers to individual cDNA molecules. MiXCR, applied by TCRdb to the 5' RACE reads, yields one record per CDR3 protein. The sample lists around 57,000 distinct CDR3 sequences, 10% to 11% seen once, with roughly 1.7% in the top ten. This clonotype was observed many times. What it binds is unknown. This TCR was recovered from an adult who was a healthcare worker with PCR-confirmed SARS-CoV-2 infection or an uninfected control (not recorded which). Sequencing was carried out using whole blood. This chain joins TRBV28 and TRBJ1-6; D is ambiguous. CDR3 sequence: CASSPPSPGSSSPLHF. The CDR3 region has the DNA TGTGCCAGCAGCCCACCCTCCCCGGGGTCTAGTTCACCCCTCCACTTT. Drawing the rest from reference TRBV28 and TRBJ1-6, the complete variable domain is DVKVTQSSRYLVKRTGEKVFLECVQDMDHENMFWYRQDPGLGLRLIYFSYDVKMKEKGDIPEGYSVSREKKERFSLILESASTNQTSMYLCASSPPSPGSSSPLHFGNGTRLTVT.